This TCR beta chain was profiled in a study of T cell responses to AZD1222 COVID-19 vaccine. General observations from the study: Spike-spanning, vaccine-associated CD4 TCRs were dominant at 160-218 and 743-854. Recipients of AZD1222 seropositive at baseline numbered only 6 or 7. Donors, mostly white British, included more females; clonal diversity was possibly underestimated.

Of note for this clone: The antigen remains unidentified.

CDR1 and CDR2 from the germline V gene are SGHTA and FQGTGA. The ends were cut back, 5 bases at V and 1 base at J, with 7 bases in the middle. The CDR3 contains 13 residues. Some clones are missing from TCRdb's copy, which holds only in-frame ones; the method was immunoSEQ multiplex PCR. The sample consists of under 150,000 clones, roughly 85% of them appearing once. The sequence was obtained from an adult in good health. Specimen: peripheral blood, collected on day 0 of MenACWY control vaccination. The V gene is TRBV7-3, the J gene TRBJ2-3, with D unclear. CDR3 coding DNA: TGTGCCAGCAGCGCCCAAGGCACAGATACGCAGTATTTT. Translating it yields CASSAQGTDTQYF.